This T cell receptor beta chain was found in a study of CD8 T cells in ankylosing spondylitis. The CDR3 sequence is 16 residues long. CDR1 and CDR2 (germline): LGHDT, YNNKEL (reference sequence). The V gene lost 1 base and the J gene lost 8 bases, with 18 bases spanning the gap. TCRdb ran MiXCR on the 5' RACE reads and lists one entry per CDR3 protein. The data show hundreds of thousands of distinct CDR3 sequences, around 20% seen once. The sequence came from a male donor with ankylosing spondylitis or in good health (not recorded which). The chain links TRBV3-1 to TRBJ1-5; a possible D gene is TRBD1 (5 bases). The sequencing input was blood, either unsorted or a sorted T cell fraction (not recorded which). This CDR3 reads CASSQGYGGVYEPQHF. CDR3 nucleotides: TGTGCCAGCAGCCAAGGATACGGAGGGGTTTATGAGCCCCAGCATTTT.